Listed here are 17 T cell receptor beta chains from one sample, sequenced in a study of T cell repertoires in cytomegalovirus infection. TCRdb fed the reads into MiXCR, producing one record per CDR3 protein. The sample contains about 770,000 distinct CDR3 sequences, around 29% of which appear only once. These receptors have no identified antigens. Sequencing was performed on cultured CD8+ T cells from PBMCs, taken from culture after CMV antigen stimulation. The receptors originated from a human donor in good health (CMV status not recorded). Some clones in this sample may be carry-over from other donors' samples.

This clonotype was counted only a few times. The chain is built from TRBV7-2 and TRBJ2-2, with TRBD2 matching over 9 bases. This CDR3 is 14 amino acids long. The V segment lost 5 bases and the J segment 7 bases; nucleotides outside the gene matches: 5. The germline gives CDR1 SGHTA, CDR2 FQGNSA. The CDR3 DNA is TGTGCCAGCAGCGCTAGCGGGGCAGGCGGGGAGCTGTTTTTT. Residues: CASSASGAGGELFF. Based on the CDR3 plus reference TRBV7-2 and TRBJ2-2, the full variable domain is GAGVSQSPSNKVTEKGKDVELRCDPISGHTALYWYRQSLGQGLEFLIYFQGNSAPDKSGLPSDRFSAERTGGSVSTLTIQRTQQEDSAVYLCASSASGAGGELFFGEGSRLTVL.

This clonotype was detected a few times. V gene TRBV7-3 combines with J gene TRBJ2-1; no firm D call. With 4 bases removed from V and 5 bases from J, the gap between germline ends came to 12 bases. Germline values: CDR1 SGHTA, CDR2 FQGTGA. The CDR3 covers 14 residues. CDR3 nucleotide sequence: TGTGCCAGCAGCTCCCTAGGCGCAAACAATGAGCAGTTCTTC. Amino acid sequence: CASSSLGANNEQFF. Full variable domain (missing parts from reference TRBV7-3 and TRBJ2-1): GAGVSQTPSNKVTEKGKYVELRCDPISGHTALYWYRQSLGQGPEFLIYFQGTGAADDSGLPNDRFFAVRPEGSVSTLKIQRTERGDSAVYLCASSSLGANNEQFFGPGTRLTVL.

This clonotype was counted only a few times. V is TRBV20-1 and J is TRBJ1-2; TRBD1 matches 10 bases. CDR1 is DFQATT and CDR2 is SNEGSKA in the germline V gene (reference sequence). V was clipped by 6 bases and J by 8 bases; unmatched bases: 6. The CDR3 is 12 residues long. CDR3 in DNA: TGCAGTGCCCCCCGGACAGGGGGAGGCTACACCTTC. Translation: CSAPRTGGGYTF.

The genes are TRBV20-1 and TRBJ2-3, with D possibly being TRBD1 (6 bases). The V gene's germline CDR1 is DFQATT and CDR2 SNEGSKA (reference sequence). Trimming stripped 1 base from V and 3 bases from J, with 23 bases between. The CDR3 is 18 amino acids. CDR3 DNA sequence: TGCAGTGCTAGAGTACCTTTCACGACAGGTGGAGGAACAGATACGCAGTATTTT. Its translation is CSARVPFTTGGGTDTQYF.

Many counts were recorded for this clonotype. V usage is TRBV4-1 and J usage is TRBJ1-2; D unclear. V lost 1 base, J lost 3 bases, and 9 bases lay in between. There are 14 residues in the CDR3. CDR1 MGHRA and CDR2 YSYEKL come from the germline V gene. The CDR3 spells CASSQAGLDYGYTF. In DNA, the CDR3 is TGCGCCAGCAGCCAAGCGGGTCTGGACTATGGCTACACCTTC.

This chain joins TRBV4-3 and TRBJ1-1, with D perhaps matching TRBD1 (5 bases). Trimming left V 0 bases short and J 4 bases short, with 21 bases between. Germline V gives CDR1 LGHNA, CDR2 YSLEER. This CDR3 is 18 amino acids long. DNA for the CDR3: TGCGCCAGCAGCCAAGATTCGGGGGGGAGGTGGGTTAGCACTGAAGCTTTCTTT. Protein sequence: CASSQDSGGRWVSTEAFF.

This chain links TRBV27 with TRBJ1-6; D not certain. In germline, CDR1 is MNHEY, CDR2 SMNVEV (reference sequence). The CDR3 has 15 amino acids. V was clipped by 6 bases and J by 3 bases, with 12 bases between them. CDR3 sequence reads: CASRERVFYNSPLHF. The CDR3 DNA reads as TGTGCCAGCAGGGAACGGGTTTTCTATAATTCACCCCTCCACTTT.

This sequence joins TRBV25-1 and TRBJ1-6; tentatively, D is TRBD1 (5 bases). The germline V and J ends were trimmed by 7 bases and 10 bases, with 20 bases remaining between them. Germline CDR1 is MGHDK and CDR2 is SYGVNS. The CDR3 is made up of 15 amino acids. CDR3 nucleotide sequence: TGTGCCAGCACCCCCCGGGACGGCGTAGGGTCACCCCTCCACTTT. It codes for CASTPRDGVGSPLHF. Together with reference TRBV25-1 and TRBJ1-6, the CDR3 gives the full variable domain: EADIYQTPRYLVIGTGKKITLECSQTMGHDKMYWYQQDPGMELHLIHYSYGVNSTEKGDLSSESTVSRIRTEHFPLTLESARPSHTSQYLCASTPRDGVGSPLHFGNGTRLTVT.

This clonotype was seen many times. The chain combines TRBV7-8 with TRBJ2-7; D may be TRBD1 or TRBD2 (6 bases each). V lost 1 base, J lost 4 bases, and 23 bases lay in between. Germline assignment: CDR1 SGHVS and CDR2 FQNEAQ. CDR3 length: 18 amino acids. CDR3 bases: TGTGCCAGCAGCTTAGATAATCGCGTCCGGGGGCTTTGGTACGAGCAGTACTTC. Protein sequence: CASSLDNRVRGLWYEQYF. Using reference TRBV7-8 and TRBJ2-7 for the parts outside the CDR3, the full variable domain is GAGVSQSPRYKVAKRGQDVALRCDPISGHVSLFWYQQALGQGPEFLTYFQNEAQLDKSGLPSDRFFAERPEGSVSTLKIQRTQQEDSAVYLCASSLDNRVRGLWYEQYFGPGTRLTVT.

The rearrangement links TRBV4-1 to TRBJ2-2; 12 nucleotides agree with TRBD2. Germline-derived CDR1 and CDR2 are MGHRA and YSYEKL. The CDR3 length is 16 residues. The V segment lost 3 bases and the J segment 4 bases; nucleotides outside the gene matches: 3. Written as DNA, the CDR3 is TGCGCCAGCAGCCATCGACTAGCGGGGGTCACCGGGGAGCTGTTTTTT. It translates to CASSHRLAGVTGELFF.

The J gene is TRBJ2-1, the V gene TRBV19; possible D gene TRBD1, 6 bases. The CDR3 totals 17 residues. The V end lost 0 bases, the J end lost 0 bases, and 12 bases lay between the germline ends. The germline V gene encodes CDR1 LNHDA and CDR2 SQIVND (reference sequence). The CDR3 here is CASSIDTGLSSYNEQFF. DNA for the CDR3: TGTGCCAGTAGTATAGATACAGGGCTAAGCTCCTACAATGAGCAGTTCTTC.

The chain joins TRBV6-5 to TRBJ1-2, with a weak D call TRBD1 (5 bases). The CDR3 length is 15 residues. The V and J ends lost 6 bases and 0 bases respectively, with 14 bases between them. Germline V gives CDR1 MNHEY, CDR2 SVGAGI. DNA of the CDR3: TGTGCCAGCAGGACCTTAGGACAAACTAACTATGGCTACACCTTC. Translation: CASRTLGQTNYGYTF.

This clonotype was counted between two and nine times. The V gene is TRBV12-2, the J gene TRBJ1-1. TRBV12-2 is flagged as a pseudogene. CDR3 size: 18 residues. As DNA, the CDR3 is TGTGCAAGTCGCTTAGCGGTTCAGGGCCACCGGGGGGACACTGAAGCTTTCTTT. Protein product: CASRLAVQGHRGDTEAFF.

There are many counts of this clonotype. The V and J genes are TRBV27 and TRBJ2-3; a weak D match, TRBD2 (6 bases). The CDR3 covers 14 residues. The V gene's germline CDR1 is MNHEY and CDR2 SMNVEV (reference sequence). The V gene lost 6 bases and the J gene lost 6 bases, with 16 bases spanning the gap. This chain's CDR3 is CASSLGRGTDTQYF. The CDR3 bases are TGTGCCAGCAGCTTAGGCCGCGGGACGGATACGCAGTATTTT.

In this sample, this clonotype turned up a few times. The gene calls are TRBV19 and TRBJ1-5, with 10 bases matching TRBD1. V was pared by 6 bases and J by 9 bases, with 11 bases of the junction left unmatched. The CDR3 is made up of 15 amino acids. Per the germline V gene, CDR1 is LNHDA and CDR2 is SQIVND (reference sequence). The CDR3 DNA reads as TGTGCCAGTAGCCTCGACAGGGGGCGGCTCTGGCCCCAGCATTTT. It translates to CASSLDRGRLWPQHF.

The rearrangement links TRBV13 to TRBJ1-2; D is unresolved. CDR1 is PRHDT and CDR2 is FYEKMQ in the germline V gene (reference sequence). This CDR3 is 14 amino acids long. Trimming took 7 bases from V and 8 from J, leaving 20 bases between them. CDR3 nucleotide sequence: TGTGCCAGCACCTCTGGACGCGGACTACGAGGCTACACCTTC. It yields the protein CASTSGRGLRGYTF.

This clonotype was seen a handful of times. The J gene is TRBJ1-5, the V gene TRBV12-3 or TRBV12-4; D unclear. This CDR3 has 14 residues. V shed 6 bases and J shed 3 bases, with 12 bases lying between them. The CDR3 protein is CASSLRAINQPQHF. The CDR3, as DNA: TGTGCCAGCAGCCTCCGGGCCATCAATCAGCCCCAGCATTTT.